The entry below gives a single TCR beta chain sequence along with its context. The V and J ends lost 2 bases and 1 base respectively, with 8 bases between them. Germline assignment: CDR1 KGHSH and CDR2 LQKENI. The CDR3 consists of 14 residues. Authors' data handling: Amplification of reference gene primers provided the estimated nucleated cell counts. TCRdb's table, derived via immunoSEQ multiplex PCR, lists solely in-frame clones and lacks some. That table furnishes V, J and clone size, whereas the DNA furnished D and trimming. The sample contains some 15,000 clones, around nine tenths of which appear only once. The data were taken from a study of blood T cell repertoires in COVID-19. As for the study in general: COVID-19 samples, acute and convalescent, were from the United States, Italy and Spain. T cells, B-cell-depleted T cells, or PBMCs provided the cDNA or gDNA that served as material.

This receptor was identified in a human donor in a cohort sampled during active COVID-19. V gene TRBV18 combines with J gene TRBJ1-1; perhaps TRBD1 as D (5 bases). The sequenced sample was peripheral blood. The CDR3 region has the DNA TGTGCCAGCTCACCAACGACAGAGAACACTGAAGCTTTCTTT. It specifies CASSPTTENTEAFF.